These T cell receptor beta chains were read from a single sample in a study of blood T cell repertoires in COVID-19. Using immunoSEQ multiplex PCR, the repertoire was profiled, and TCRdb retains in-frame clones only, with some absent. This sample has about 130,000 clones; 79% occur once, and the top ten carry about 40%. The source material was peripheral blood. These receptors were collected from a man between 40 and 49 years old with active or convalescent COVID-19. Both conserved end residues are part of each CDR3. The D gene is left open where the match is weak. Not every row has a clone size; where given, it reads once, few, many or a size class.

j_gene | d_gene | v_gene | abundance | CDR3aa | CDR3nt
TRBJ2-7 | TRBD1 | TRBV29-1 | NA | CSVEGTGDNEQYF | TGCAGCGTTGAAGGGACAGGGGATAACGAGCAGTACTTC
TRBJ2-2 | NA | TRBV24-1 | NA | CATSDQQGANTGELFF | TGTGCCACCAGTGACCAACAGGGAGCGAACACCGGGGAGCTGTTTTTT
TRBJ2-3 | NA | TRBV6-2/TRBV6-3 | few | CASSYARTQYF | TGTGCCAGCAGTTACGCGAGAACGCAGTATTTT
TRBJ2-5 | NA | TRBV6-5 | NA | CASSYGVGGFQETQYF | TGTGCCAGCAGTTACGGGGTAGGCGGGTTCCAAGAGACCCAGTACTTC
TRBJ2-1 | NA | TRBV11-1 | NA | CASSSLRVTYNEQFF | TGTGCCAGCAGCTCACTCAGGGTGACCTACAATGAGCAGTTCTTC
TRBJ2-1 | TRBD1 | TRBV2 | NA | CATRPRDRGANEQFF | TGTGCCACCCGCCCGCGGGACAGGGGAGCCAATGAGCAGTTCTTC
TRBJ2-2 | TRBD1 | TRBV7-9 | NA | CASSPPRTGNTGELFF | TGTGCCAGCAGCCCTCCTCGGACAGGGAACACCGGGGAGCTGTTTTTT
TRBJ1-1 | TRBD1 | TRBV4-1 | once | CASSQSGQGYTEAFF | TGCGCCAGCAGCCAGTCAGGACAGGGCTACACTGAAGCTTTCTTT
TRBJ1-2 | NA | TRBV10-3 | NA | CAISDRVSYGYTF | TGTGCCATCAGTGACAGGGTGAGCTATGGCTACACCTTC
TRBJ2-5 | NA | TRBV11-3 | NA | CASSLGADRPETQYF | TGTGCCAGCAGCTTAGGAGCGGACCGCCCAGAGACCCAGTACTTC